This paragraph covers one TCR beta chain sequence. Its antigen is currently not known. No base-level quality is on record; no much larger clone is a single base apart. Each collaborating institution followed its own protocols to collect whole blood in K2EDTA tubes. For TCRbeta analysis, collaborator samples were shipped as frozen whole blood, as isolated PBMCs, or as DNA extracted from either sample type. These data originate in a study of blood T cell repertoires in COVID-19 (dated by TCRdb to the early 2020s). Study-wide context: Samples covering the acute and convalescent phases of COVID-19 were provided by collaborators in the United States, Italy and Spain. The prospective study material was composed of cDNA or gDNA derived from T cells, B-cell-depleted T cells, or PBMCs. Deeply sampled blood TCRbeta repertoires from subjects exposed to, actively infected with, or recovered from COVID-19 were included in the dataset. Sample metadata almost always included a de-identified subject ID, COVID-19 status, age in years and sex. Where HLA class I and class II types were available, the types were taken from metadata supplied by the sample provider, not from assay-based typing. Samples came from the ongoing ImmuneRACE study (first 160 participants) plus 1,254 subjects from 6 global collaborators. The repertoires were released in a freely available public database intended as a resource for research on the immune response to SARS-CoV-2. Overall results and qualifications from the work: How much clinical and demographic metadata was included differed by source and by participant, and the metadata was provided uncurated.

V gives up 4 bases and J gives up 8 bases, and the segment between their germline ends measures 17 bases. CDR1 and CDR2 were assigned from the germline V gene as SQVTM and ANQGSEA. From the cysteine through the phenylalanine, the CDR3 covers 14 amino acids. The read is trimmed to its CDR3 DNA, 42 bases read in frame from base 1. TCRbeta CDR3 regions were amplified from genomic DNA using the immunoSEQ Assay, a bias-controlled multiplex PCR. From the authors' description of their analysis: Within the assay, amplification of reference gene primers was used to estimate how many nucleated cells each sample contained. To quantify the absolute abundance of each unique TCRbeta CDR3 rearrangement, sequence reads were collapsed and filtered. For each sample, productive Simpson clonality was calculated as the square root of Simpson's diversity index over productive rearrangements. The clones in this table, taken by TCRdb from immuneACCESS, are in-frame only. Not every clone is retained; where verified, under half of the shortfall comes from an unresolved V gene, and the cause of the rest is unknown. V and J calls and clone size are those listed in that table; D and trimming were worked out from the DNA. The sample has some 120,000 clones on record, more than 70% of them singletons. The top ten constitute over 3.5% of the sample.

The rearrangement combines TRBV29-1 with TRBJ1-4; the best D guess is TRBD1, with 6 bases matching. The sequenced material came from peripheral blood. This sequence was found in a woman aged 55-69 years with acute or convalescent COVID-19. The DNA sequence follows: TGCAGCGTTGGGGGGCCGACGAGAGGGGAAAAACTGTTTTTT. Translated, this is CSVGGPTRGEKLFF.